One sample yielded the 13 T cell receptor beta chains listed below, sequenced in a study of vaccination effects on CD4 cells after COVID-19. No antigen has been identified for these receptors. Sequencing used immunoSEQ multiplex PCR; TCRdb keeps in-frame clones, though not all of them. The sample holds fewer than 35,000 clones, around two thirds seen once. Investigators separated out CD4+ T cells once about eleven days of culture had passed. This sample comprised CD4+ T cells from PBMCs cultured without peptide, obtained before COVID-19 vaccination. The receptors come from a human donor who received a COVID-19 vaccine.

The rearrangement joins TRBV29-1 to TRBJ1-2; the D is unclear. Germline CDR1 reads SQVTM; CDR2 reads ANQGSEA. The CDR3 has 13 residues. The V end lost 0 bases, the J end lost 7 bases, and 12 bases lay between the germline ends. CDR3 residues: CSVEDPDRIGYTF. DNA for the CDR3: TGCAGCGTTGAAGATCCGGACCGGATTGGCTACACCTTC.

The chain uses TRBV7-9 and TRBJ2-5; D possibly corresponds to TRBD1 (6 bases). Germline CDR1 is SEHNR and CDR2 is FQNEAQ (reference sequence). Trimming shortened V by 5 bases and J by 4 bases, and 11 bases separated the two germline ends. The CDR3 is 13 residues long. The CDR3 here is CASSRAGAETQYF. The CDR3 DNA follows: TGTGCCAGCAGCCGAGCAGGGGCAGAGACCCAGTACTTC.

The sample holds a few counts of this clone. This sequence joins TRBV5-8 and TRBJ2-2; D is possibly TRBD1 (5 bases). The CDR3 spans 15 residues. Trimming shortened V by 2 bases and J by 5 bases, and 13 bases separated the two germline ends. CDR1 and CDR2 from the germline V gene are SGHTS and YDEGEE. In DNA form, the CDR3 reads TGTGCCAGCAGCTTACAGACAGTGAAAACCGGGGAGCTGTTTTTT. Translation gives CASSLQTVKTGELFF.

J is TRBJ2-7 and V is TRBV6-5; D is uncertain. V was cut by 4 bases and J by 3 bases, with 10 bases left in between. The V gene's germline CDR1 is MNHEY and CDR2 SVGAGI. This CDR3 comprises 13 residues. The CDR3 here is CASSFDGFYEQYF. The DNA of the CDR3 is TGTGCCAGCAGTTTCGACGGCTTCTACGAGCAGTACTTC.

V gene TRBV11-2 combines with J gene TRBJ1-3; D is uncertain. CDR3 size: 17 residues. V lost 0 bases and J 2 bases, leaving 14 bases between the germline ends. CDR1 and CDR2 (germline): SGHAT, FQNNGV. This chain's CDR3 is CASSLEWQRTTGNTIYF. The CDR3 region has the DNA TGTGCCAGCAGCTTAGAGTGGCAAAGAACCACTGGAAACACCATATATTTT.

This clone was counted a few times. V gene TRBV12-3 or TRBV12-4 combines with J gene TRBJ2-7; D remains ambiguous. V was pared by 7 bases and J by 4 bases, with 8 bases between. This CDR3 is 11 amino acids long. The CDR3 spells CASTKGYEQYF. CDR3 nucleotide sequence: TGTGCCAGCACCAAGGGTTACGAGCAGTACTTC.

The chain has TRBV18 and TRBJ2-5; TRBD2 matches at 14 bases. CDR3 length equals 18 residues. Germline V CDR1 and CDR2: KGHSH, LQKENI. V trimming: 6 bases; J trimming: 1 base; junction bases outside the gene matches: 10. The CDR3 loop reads CASSFMGLAGASQETQYF. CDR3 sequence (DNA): TGTGCCAGCTCCTTCATGGGACTAGCGGGGGCTTCCCAAGAGACCCAGTACTTC.

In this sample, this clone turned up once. The CDR3, as DNA: TGTGCCAGCAGCTTGGGGGTTTCGGGACGCGGCTACGAGCAGTACTTC. This codes for CASSLGVSGRGYEQYF. The chain recombines TRBV5-8 with TRBJ2-7; either TRBD1 or TRBD2 may supply D (5 bases each). V dropped 0 bases and J dropped 3 bases, with 16 bases sitting between them. The germline V gene has CDR1 SGHTS and CDR2 YDEGEE. The CDR3 runs 16 residues.

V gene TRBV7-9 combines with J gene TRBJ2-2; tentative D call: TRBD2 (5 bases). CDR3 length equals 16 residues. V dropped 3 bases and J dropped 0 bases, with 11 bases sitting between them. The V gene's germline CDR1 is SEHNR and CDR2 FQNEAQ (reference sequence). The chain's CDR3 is CASSLGEGSNTGELFF. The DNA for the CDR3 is TGTGCCAGCAGCTTGGGCGAGGGTTCGAACACCGGGGAGCTGTTTTTT.

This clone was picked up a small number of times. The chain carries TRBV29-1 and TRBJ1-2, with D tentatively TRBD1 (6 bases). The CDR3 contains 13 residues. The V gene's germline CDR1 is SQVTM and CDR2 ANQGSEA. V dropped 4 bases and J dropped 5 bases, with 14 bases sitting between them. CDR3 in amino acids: CSVGQGRGYGYTF. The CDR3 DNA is TGCAGCGTTGGTCAGGGGCGCGGGTATGGCTACACCTTC.

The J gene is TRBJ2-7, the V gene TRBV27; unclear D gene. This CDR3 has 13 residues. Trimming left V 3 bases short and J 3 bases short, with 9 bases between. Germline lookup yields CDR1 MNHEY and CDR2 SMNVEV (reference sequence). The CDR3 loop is CASSLQGGYEQYF. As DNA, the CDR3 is TGTGCCAGCAGTTTGCAAGGCGGCTACGAGCAGTACTTC.

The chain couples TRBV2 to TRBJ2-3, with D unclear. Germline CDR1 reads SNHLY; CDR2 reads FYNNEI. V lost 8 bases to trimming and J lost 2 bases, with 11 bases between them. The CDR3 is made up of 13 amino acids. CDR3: CASFVDITDTQYF. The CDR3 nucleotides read TGTGCCAGCTTTGTGGATATCACAGATACGCAGTATTTT.

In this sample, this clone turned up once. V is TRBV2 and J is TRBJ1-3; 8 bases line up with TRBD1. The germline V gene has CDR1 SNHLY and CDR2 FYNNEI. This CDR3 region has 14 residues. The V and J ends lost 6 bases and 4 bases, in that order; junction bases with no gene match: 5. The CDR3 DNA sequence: TGTGCCAGCAGGACGGACAGGGTCGGAAACACCATATATTTT. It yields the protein CASRTDRVGNTIYF.